These 12 T cell receptor beta chains came from one sample sequenced in a study of blood T cells in healthy people across ages. Using a J-beta primer mix together with a sample-barcoded 5' primer, a second PCR was run for roughly 6 to 11 cycles. TCRdb used MiXCR to reprocess the 5' RACE reads, holding one entry per CDR3 protein. The table includes around 1.5 million distinct CDR3 sequences, approximately 59% detected once. Sequencing used blood. These receptors were collected from a man aged 18 to 35 in good health.

The chain has TRBV7-2 and TRBJ1-1; D is unclear. In germline, CDR1 is SGHTA, CDR2 FQGNSA. The germline V and J ends were trimmed by 1 base and 5 bases, with 8 bases remaining between them. The CDR3 consists of 13 residues. CDR3 amino acids: CASSLDRRTEAFF. Here the CDR3 DNA reads TGTGCCAGCAGCTTAGATCGGCGGACTGAAGCTTTCTTT.

The chain employs TRBV12-3 or TRBV12-4 and TRBJ2-1, with 10 nucleotides matching TRBD2. The CDR3 contains 16 residues. V lost 5 bases to trimming and J lost 8 bases; unmatched junction nucleotides: 12. CDR3 DNA sequence: TGTGCCAGCAGTAAACGGACTAGCGGATTTGGGGATGAGCAGTTCTTC. Protein product: CASSKRTSGFGDEQFF.

The chain links TRBV25-1 to TRBJ1-1; D ambiguous. Germline loops: CDR1 MGHDK, CDR2 SYGVNS. V was clipped by 4 bases and J by 6 bases, with 18 bases between them. CDR3 length equals 15 residues. The CDR3 nucleotides are TGTGCCAGCAGTGGCAGGCTCTCCAATCCGCCTGAAGCTTTCTTT. Translation gives CASSGRLSNPPEAFF.

The chain employs TRBV19 and TRBJ2-1; D unclear. The CDR3 totals 15 residues. CDR1 is LNHDA, CDR2 SQIVND, per germline (reference sequence). V lost 5 bases to trimming and J lost 7 bases, with 18 bases between them. The CDR3 bases are TGTGCCAGTAGTCTTCGGGCTTCGTTAGGGAATGAGCAGTTCTTC. Residues: CASSLRASLGNEQFF. The entire variable domain, with the rest obtained from reference TRBV19 and TRBJ2-1, is as follows: DGGITQSPKYLFRKEGQNVTLSCEQNLNHDAMYWYRQDPGQGLRLIYYSQIVNDFQKGDIAEGYSVSREKKESFPLTVTSAQKNPTAFYLCASSLRASLGNEQFFGPGTRLTVL.

The chain employs TRBV7-9 and TRBJ2-1, with TRBD1 matching over 8 bases. Germline trimming cut 5 bases from V and 7 bases from J; bases unmatched to any gene: 10. The germline CDR1 and CDR2 sequences are SEHNR and FQNEAQ (reference sequence). This CDR3 region has 15 residues. Here the CDR3 reads CASSTGQGATNEQFF. The CDR3 DNA follows: TGTGCCAGCAGCACCGGACAGGGCGCAACGAATGAGCAGTTCTTC.

This clonotype was seen once. V usage is TRBV20-1 and J usage is TRBJ1-6; 8 nucleotides line up with TRBD1. CDR1 and CDR2 from the germline V gene are DFQATT and SNEGSKA (reference sequence). The CDR3 is 13 amino acids. The ends lost 2 bases at V and 8 bases at J; junction bases unmatched: 2. The CDR3, as DNA: TGCAGTGCTAGACAGGACAGGGATTCACCCCTCCACTTT. Residues: CSARQDRDSPLHF.

The V call is TRBV20-1, the J call TRBJ2-2; 10 nucleotides align to TRBD1. Germline lookup yields CDR1 DFQATT and CDR2 SNEGSKA (reference sequence). The CDR3 totals 14 residues. V gave up 4 bases and J gave up 6 bases; unmatched junction bases: 5. The CDR3 region is CSATGQGESGELFF. Written as DNA, the CDR3 is TGCAGTGCTACCGGACAGGGGGAGTCCGGGGAGCTGTTTTTT.

With regard to this clonotype: The junction departs from germline at one end; a sequencing error may be responsible. The chain links TRBV27 to TRBJ2-4; tentatively, D is TRBD1 or TRBD2 (5 bases each). The last part of the DNA fits TRBJ2-7 better; the J call may be wrong. This CDR3 contains 17 residues. The V gene's germline CDR1 is MNHEY and CDR2 SMNVEV (reference sequence). In DNA, the CDR3 is TGTGTCAGCAGTTTATGGGCCCCTGAGGGGTCATTATACGAGCAGTACTTC. Its translation: CVSSLWAPEGSLYEQYF.

J is TRBJ2-2 and V is TRBV10-3; perhaps TRBD1 as D (5 bases). V was cut by 10 bases and J by 1 base, with 10 bases left in between. This CDR3 is 13 amino acids long. Germline V lookup: CDR1 ENHRY, CDR2 SYGVKD. In nucleotides, the CDR3 is TGTGCCACCCAGACAGTGAACACCGGGGAGCTGTTTTTT. As protein: CATQTVNTGELFF.

The V call is TRBV20-1, the J call TRBJ2-3, with D perhaps TRBD2 (6 bases). The CDR3 is 16 residues long. Germline V gene sequence: CDR1 DFQATT, CDR2 SNEGSKA (reference sequence). Trimming took off 5 bases at V and 0 bases at J, with 18 bases between the two ends. This CDR3 is CSAGSGLSTSTDTQYF. CDR3 sequence (DNA): TGCAGTGCTGGTTCCGGACTAAGCACTAGCACAGATACGCAGTATTTT.

This clonotype was found a few times. The chain joins TRBV20-1 to TRBJ2-7; TRBD2 matches 10 bases. Germline V gene lookup returns CDR1 DFQATT and CDR2 SNEGSKA (reference sequence). V dropped 4 bases and J dropped 4; count of bases not matched to a gene: 7. The CDR3 length is 14 residues. For the CDR3, the DNA is TGCAGTGCTACCCCGGGACTAGCGCCATACGAGCAGTACTTC. It specifies CSATPGLAPYEQYF.

The chain joins TRBV4-2 to TRBJ2-5, with D possibly TRBD2 on 6 matching bases. The length of the CDR3 is 14 residues. Trimming left V 0 bases short and J 12 bases short, with 17 bases between. Germline CDR1 LGHNA, CDR2 YNFKEQ. The CDR3 DNA sequence: TGTGCCAGCAGCCAAGAAAGAGCGGCTCGGGGGAAGTACTTC. Protein: CASSQERAARGKYF.